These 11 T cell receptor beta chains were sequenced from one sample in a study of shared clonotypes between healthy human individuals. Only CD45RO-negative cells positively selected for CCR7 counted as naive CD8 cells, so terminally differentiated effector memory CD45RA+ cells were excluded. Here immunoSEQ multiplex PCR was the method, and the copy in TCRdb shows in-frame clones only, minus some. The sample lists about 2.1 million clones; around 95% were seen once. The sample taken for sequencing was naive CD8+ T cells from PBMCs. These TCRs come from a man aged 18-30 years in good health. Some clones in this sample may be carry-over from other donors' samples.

The CDR3 sequence is CASSFPGGEDEQYF. In DNA form, the CDR3 reads TGTGCCAGCAGTTTTCCCGGGGGCGAGGACGAGCAGTACTTC. The chain has TRBV28 and TRBJ2-7; D possibly uses TRBD1 or TRBD2 (6 bases each). Germline CDR1 is MDHEN and CDR2 is SYDVKM. This CDR3 is 14 amino acids long. V was clipped by 3 bases and J by 5 bases, with 14 bases between them.

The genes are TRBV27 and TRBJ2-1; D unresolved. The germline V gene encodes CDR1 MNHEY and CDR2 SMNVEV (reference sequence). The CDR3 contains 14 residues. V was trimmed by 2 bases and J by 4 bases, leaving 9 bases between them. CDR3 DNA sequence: TGTGCCAGCAGTTTAGCGGTACCTTACAATGAGCAGTTCTTC. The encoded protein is CASSLAVPYNEQFF.

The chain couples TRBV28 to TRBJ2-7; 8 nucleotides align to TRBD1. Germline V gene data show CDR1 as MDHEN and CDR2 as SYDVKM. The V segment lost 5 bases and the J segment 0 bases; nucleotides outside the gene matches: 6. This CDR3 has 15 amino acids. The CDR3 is CASSTRQGSSYEQYF. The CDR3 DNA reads TGTGCCAGCAGTACCCGACAGGGGAGCTCCTACGAGCAGTACTTC.

The CDR3 nucleotides are TGTGCCAGCAGCTCGTCGCAGGGGGCGTACGAGCAGTACTTC. It encodes CASSSSQGAYEQYF. This chain uses TRBV7-3 with TRBJ2-7; 8 nucleotides agree with TRBD1. This CDR3 contains 14 residues. J was trimmed by 4 bases and V by 4 bases; bases with no gene match: 6. From germline, CDR1 is SGHTA and CDR2 FQGTGA.

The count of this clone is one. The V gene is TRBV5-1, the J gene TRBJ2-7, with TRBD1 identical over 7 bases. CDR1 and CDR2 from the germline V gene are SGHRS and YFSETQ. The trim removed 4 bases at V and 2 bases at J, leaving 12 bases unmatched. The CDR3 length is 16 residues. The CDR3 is CASSQGFTGVTYEQYF. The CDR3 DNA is TGCGCCAGCAGCCAAGGCTTTACAGGGGTCACCTACGAGCAGTACTTC.

CDR3 sequence reads: CASSAGLAVYEQYF. Written as DNA, the CDR3 is TGCGCCAGCAGCGCAGGACTAGCGGTCTACGAGCAGTACTTC. The gene calls are TRBV4-1 and TRBJ2-7; 10 bases are shared with TRBD2. This CDR3 is built from 14 residues. V shed 5 bases and J 3 bases; nucleotides not matched to a gene: 4. Germline loops: CDR1 MGHRA, CDR2 YSYEKL.

This chain's CDR3 is CASSLEGGTGAYEQYF. The CDR3 DNA reads TGTGCCAGCAGCTTGGAAGGAGGGACAGGAGCCTACGAGCAGTACTTC. J is TRBJ2-7 and V is TRBV5-5, with 8 bases that match TRBD1. Germline loops: CDR1 SGHKS, CDR2 YYEKEE (reference sequence). The CDR3 sequence is 16 residues long. V lost 0 bases to trimming and J lost 2 bases; unmatched junction nucleotides: 7. Variable domain in full (rest from reference TRBV5-5 and TRBJ2-7): DAGVTQSPTHLIKTRGQQVTLRCSPISGHKSVSWYQQVLGQGPQFIFQYYEKEERGRGNFPDRFSARQFPNYSSELNVNALLLGDSALYLCASSLEGGTGAYEQYFGPGTRLTVT.

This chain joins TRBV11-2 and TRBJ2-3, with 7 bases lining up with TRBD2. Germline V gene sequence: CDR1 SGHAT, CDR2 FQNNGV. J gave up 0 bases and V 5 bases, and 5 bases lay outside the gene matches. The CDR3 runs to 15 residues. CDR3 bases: TGTGCCAGCAGCCCCAGCGGGACTAGCACAGATACGCAGTATTTT. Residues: CASSPSGTSTDTQYF.

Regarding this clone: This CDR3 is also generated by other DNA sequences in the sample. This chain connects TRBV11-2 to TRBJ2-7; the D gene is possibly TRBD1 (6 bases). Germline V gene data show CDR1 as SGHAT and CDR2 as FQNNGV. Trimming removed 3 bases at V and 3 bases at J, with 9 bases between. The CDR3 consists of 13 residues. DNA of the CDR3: TGTGCCAGCAGCTTGGGCAGGGGCTACGAGCAGTACTTC. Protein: CASSLGRGYEQYF.

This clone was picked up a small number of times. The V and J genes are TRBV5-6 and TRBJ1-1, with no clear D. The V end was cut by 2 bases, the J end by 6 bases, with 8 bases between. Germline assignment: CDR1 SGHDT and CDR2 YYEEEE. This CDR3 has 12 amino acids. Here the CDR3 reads CASSFGSSEAFF. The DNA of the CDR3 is TGTGCCAGCAGCTTCGGGAGCTCTGAAGCTTTCTTT.

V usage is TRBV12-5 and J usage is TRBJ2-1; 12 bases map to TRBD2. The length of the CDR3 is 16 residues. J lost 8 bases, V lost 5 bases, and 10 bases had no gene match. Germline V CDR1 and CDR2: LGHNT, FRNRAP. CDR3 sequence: CASGAGLAGLTDEQFF. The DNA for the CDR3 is TGTGCTAGTGGTGCGGGACTAGCGGGTCTCACCGATGAGCAGTTCTTC.